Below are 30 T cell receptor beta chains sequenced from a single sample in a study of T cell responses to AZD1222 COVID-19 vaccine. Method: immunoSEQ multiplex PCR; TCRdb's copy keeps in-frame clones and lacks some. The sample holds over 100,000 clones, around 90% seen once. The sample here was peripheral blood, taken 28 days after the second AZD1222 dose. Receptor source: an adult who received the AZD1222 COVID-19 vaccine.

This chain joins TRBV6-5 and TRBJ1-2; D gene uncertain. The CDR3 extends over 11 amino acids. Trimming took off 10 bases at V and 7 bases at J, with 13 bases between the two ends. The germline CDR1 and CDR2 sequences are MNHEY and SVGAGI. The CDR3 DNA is TGTGCCACCCTAGCGTGGTCTGGCTACACCTTC. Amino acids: CATLAWSGYTF.

CDR3 loop: CASSKEDRGIYGYTF. The CDR3 DNA is TGTGCCAGCAGTAAGGAAGACAGGGGCATTTATGGCTACACCTTC. This sequence joins TRBV27 and TRBJ1-2; 8 nucleotides align to TRBD1. This CDR3 has 15 residues. V dropped 5 bases and J dropped 5; count of bases not matched to a gene: 10. Germline V gene lookup returns CDR1 MNHEY and CDR2 SMNVEV (reference sequence).

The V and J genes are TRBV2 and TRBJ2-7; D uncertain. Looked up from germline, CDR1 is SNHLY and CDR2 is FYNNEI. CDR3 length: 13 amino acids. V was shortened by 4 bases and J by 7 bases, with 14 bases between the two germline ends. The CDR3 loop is CASSVRVLGEQYF. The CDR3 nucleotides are TGTGCCAGCAGTGTTAGGGTCCTCGGGGAGCAGTACTTC.

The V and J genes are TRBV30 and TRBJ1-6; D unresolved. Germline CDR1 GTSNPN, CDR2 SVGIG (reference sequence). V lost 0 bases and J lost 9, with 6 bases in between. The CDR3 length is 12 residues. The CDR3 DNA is TGTGCCTGGAGTGTACCGGGTTCACCCCTCCACTTT. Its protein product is CAWSVPGSPLHF.

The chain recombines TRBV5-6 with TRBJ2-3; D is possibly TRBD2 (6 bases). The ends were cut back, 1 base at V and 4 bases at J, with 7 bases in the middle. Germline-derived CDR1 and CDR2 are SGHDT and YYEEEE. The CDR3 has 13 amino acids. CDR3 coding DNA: TGTGCCAGCAGCTTGTGGGGGGCAGATACGCAGTATTTT. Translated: CASSLWGADTQYF. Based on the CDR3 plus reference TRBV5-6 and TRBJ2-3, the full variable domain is DAGVTQSPTHLIKTRGQQVTLRCSPKSGHDTVSWYQQALGQGPQFIFQYYEEEERQRGNFPDRFSGHQFPNYSSELNVNALLLGDSALYLCASSLWGADTQYFGPGTRLTVL.

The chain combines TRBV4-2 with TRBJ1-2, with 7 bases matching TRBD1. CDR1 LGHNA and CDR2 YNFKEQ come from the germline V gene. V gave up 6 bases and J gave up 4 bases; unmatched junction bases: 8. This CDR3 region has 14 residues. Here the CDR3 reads CASRSQGEVYGYTF. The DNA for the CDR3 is TGTGCCAGCAGGTCCCAGGGGGAAGTCTATGGCTACACCTTC.

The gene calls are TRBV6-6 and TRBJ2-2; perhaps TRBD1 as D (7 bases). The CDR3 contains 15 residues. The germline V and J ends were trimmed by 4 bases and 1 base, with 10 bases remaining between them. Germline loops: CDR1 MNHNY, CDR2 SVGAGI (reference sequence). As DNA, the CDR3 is TGTGCCAGCAGTTCCCAGGGGGGGAACACCGGGGAGCTGTTTTTT. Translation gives CASSSQGGNTGELFF.

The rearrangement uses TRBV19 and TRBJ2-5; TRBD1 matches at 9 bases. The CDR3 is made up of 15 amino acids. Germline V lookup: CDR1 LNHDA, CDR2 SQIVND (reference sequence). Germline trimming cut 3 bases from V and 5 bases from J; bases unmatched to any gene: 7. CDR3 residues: CASSIIPGQGETQYF. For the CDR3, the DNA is TGTGCCAGTAGTATCATACCGGGACAGGGTGAGACCCAGTACTTC.

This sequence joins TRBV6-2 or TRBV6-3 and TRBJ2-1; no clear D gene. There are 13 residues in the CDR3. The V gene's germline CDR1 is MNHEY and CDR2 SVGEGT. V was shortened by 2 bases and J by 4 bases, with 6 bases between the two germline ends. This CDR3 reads CASSYVSYNEQFF. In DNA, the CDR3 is TGTGCCAGCAGTTACGTCAGTTACAATGAGCAGTTCTTC.

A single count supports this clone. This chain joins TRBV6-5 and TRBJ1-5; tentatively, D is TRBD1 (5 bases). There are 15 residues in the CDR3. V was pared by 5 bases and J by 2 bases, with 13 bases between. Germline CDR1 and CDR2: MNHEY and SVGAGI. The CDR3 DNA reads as TGTGCCAGCAGTCCAACGGGGGGGGGCAATCAGCCCCAGCATTTT. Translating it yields CASSPTGGGNQPQHF.

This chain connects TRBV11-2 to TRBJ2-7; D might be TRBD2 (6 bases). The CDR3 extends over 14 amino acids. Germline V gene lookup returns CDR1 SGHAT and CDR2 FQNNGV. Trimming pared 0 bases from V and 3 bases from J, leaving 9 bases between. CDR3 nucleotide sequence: TGTGCCAGCAGCTTAGATGGAGGGGACTACGAGCAGTACTTC. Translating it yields CASSLDGGDYEQYF.

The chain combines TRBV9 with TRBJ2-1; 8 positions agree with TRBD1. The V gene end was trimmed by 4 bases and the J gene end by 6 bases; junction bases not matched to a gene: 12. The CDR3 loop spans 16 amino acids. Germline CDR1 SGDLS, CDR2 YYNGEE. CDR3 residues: CASSYPGDRLGNEQFF. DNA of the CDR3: TGTGCCAGCAGCTACCCCGGGGACAGGCTGGGCAATGAGCAGTTCTTC.

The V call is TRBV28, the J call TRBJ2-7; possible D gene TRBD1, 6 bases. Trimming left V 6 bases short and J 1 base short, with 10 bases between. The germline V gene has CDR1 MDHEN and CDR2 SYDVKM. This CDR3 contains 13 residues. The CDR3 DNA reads TGTGCCAGCAGCACCACAGGGTCCTACGAGCAGTACTTC. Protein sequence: CASSTTGSYEQYF.

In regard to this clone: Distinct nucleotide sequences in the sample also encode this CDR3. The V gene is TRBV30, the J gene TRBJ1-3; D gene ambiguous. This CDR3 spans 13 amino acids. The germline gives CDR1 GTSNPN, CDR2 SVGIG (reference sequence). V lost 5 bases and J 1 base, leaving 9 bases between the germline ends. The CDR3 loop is CAWSLGSGNTIYF. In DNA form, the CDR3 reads TGTGCCTGGTCTCTAGGGTCTGGAAACACCATATATTTT.

CDR3 loop: CASSLLSDQPQHF. CDR3 nucleotides: TGTGCCAGCAGCTTATTGTCAGATCAGCCCCAGCATTTT. The J gene is TRBJ1-5, the V gene TRBV7-2, with unresolved D. V lost 2 bases to trimming and J lost 5 bases, with 7 bases between them. Germline loops: CDR1 SGHTA, CDR2 FQGNSA. The CDR3 extends over 13 amino acids.

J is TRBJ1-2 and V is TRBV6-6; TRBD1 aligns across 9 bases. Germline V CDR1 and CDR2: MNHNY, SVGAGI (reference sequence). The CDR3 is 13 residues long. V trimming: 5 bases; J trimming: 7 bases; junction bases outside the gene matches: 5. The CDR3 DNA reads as TGTGCCAGCAGTGCGGGACAGGGTTTTGGCTACACCTTC. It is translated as CASSAGQGFGYTF.

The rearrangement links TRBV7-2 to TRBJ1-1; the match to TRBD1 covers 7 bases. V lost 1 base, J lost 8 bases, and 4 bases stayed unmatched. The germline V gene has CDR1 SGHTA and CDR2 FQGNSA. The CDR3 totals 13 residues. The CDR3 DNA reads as TGTGCCAGCAGCTTAGTTGAGGGGGCGGAAGCTTTCTTT. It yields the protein CASSLVEGAEAFF.

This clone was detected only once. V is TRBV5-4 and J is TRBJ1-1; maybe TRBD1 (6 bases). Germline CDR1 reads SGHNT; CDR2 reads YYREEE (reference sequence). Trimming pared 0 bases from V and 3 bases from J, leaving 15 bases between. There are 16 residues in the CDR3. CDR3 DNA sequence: TGTGCCAGCAGCTTGGTAGGCAGGGGCTCAGACACTGAAGCTTTCTTT. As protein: CASSLVGRGSDTEAFF.

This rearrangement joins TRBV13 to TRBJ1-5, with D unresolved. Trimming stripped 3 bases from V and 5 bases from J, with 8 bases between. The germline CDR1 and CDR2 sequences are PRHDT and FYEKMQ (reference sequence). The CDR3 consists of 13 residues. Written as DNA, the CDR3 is TGTGCCAGCAGCTTTGGGTTAGATCAGCCCCAGCATTTT. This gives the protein CASSFGLDQPQHF.

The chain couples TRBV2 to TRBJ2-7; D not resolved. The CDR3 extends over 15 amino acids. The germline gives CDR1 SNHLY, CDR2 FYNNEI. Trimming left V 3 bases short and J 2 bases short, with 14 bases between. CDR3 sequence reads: CASSDIKGRTYEQYF. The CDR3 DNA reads TGTGCCAGCAGTGACATAAAGGGTCGAACCTACGAGCAGTACTTC.

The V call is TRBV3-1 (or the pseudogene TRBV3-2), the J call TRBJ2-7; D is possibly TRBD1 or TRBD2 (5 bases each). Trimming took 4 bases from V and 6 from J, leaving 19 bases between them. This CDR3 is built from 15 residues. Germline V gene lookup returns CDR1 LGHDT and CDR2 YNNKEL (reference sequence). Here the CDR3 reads CASSPGQGVASEQYF. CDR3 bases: TGTGCCAGCAGCCCGGGGCAGGGAGTGGCGTCCGAGCAGTACTTC.

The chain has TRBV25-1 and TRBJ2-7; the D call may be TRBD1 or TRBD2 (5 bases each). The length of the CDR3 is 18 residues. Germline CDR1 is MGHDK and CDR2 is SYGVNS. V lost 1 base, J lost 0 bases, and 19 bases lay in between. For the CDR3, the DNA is TGTGCCAGCAGTGAATTAGGTCGGGGCAGGCGGTCCTCCTACGAGCAGTACTTC. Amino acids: CASSELGRGRRSSYEQYF.

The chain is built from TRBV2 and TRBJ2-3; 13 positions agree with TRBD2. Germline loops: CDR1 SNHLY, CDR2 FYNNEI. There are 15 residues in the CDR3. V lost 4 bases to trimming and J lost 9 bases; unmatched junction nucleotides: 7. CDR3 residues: CASSGTSGGFRTQYF. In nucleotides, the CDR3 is TGTGCCAGCAGTGGGACTAGCGGGGGTTTTAGAACGCAGTATTTT.

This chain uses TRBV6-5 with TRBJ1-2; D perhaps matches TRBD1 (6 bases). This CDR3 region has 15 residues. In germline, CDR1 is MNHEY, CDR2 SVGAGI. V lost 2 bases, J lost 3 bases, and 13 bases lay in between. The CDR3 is CASSYMGRGDYGYTF. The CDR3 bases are TGTGCCAGCAGTTACATGGGCAGGGGAGACTATGGCTACACCTTC.

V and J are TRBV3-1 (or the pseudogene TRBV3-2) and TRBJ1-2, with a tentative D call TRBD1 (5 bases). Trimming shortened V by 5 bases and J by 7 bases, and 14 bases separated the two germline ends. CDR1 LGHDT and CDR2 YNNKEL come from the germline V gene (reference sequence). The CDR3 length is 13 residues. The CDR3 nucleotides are TGTGCCAGCAGCTTCGGACAAAAGCTTGGCTACACCTTC. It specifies CASSFGQKLGYTF.

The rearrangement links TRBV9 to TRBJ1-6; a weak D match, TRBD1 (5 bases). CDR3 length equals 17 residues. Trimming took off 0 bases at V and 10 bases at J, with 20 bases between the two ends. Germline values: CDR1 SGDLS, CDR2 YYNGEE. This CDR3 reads CASSVGPLARGASPLHF. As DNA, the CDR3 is TGTGCCAGCAGCGTAGGACCCCTTGCAAGAGGGGCCTCACCCCTCCACTTT.

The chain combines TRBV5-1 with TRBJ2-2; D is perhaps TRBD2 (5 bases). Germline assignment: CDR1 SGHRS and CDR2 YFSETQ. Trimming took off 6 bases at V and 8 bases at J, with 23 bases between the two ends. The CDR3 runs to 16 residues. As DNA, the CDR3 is TGCGCCAGCAATCCGTATGCCGGGGATCACCTGGGGGAGCTGTTTTTT. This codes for CASNPYAGDHLGELFF.

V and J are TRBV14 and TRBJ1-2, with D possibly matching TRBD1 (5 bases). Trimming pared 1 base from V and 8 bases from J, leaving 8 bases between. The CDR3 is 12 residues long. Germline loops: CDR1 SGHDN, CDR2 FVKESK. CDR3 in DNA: TGTGCCAGCAGCCAAGGACAGTTAGGCTACACCTTC. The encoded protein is CASSQGQLGYTF.

CDR3 bases: TGTGCCAGCAGTTTGTGGGGCGATAATTCACCCCTCCACTTT. The encoded protein is CASSLWGDNSPLHF. The rearrangement joins TRBV28 to TRBJ1-6, with a possible D match to TRBD1 (5 bases). Germline V gene sequence: CDR1 MDHEN, CDR2 SYDVKM. CDR3 length equals 14 residues. The V end was cut by 3 bases, the J end by 5 bases, with 8 bases between. Complete variable domain (other parts from reference TRBV28 and TRBJ1-6): DVKVTQSSRYLVKRTGEKVFLECVQDMDHENMFWYRQDPGLGLRLIYFSYDVKMKEKGDIPEGYSVSREKKERFSLILESASTNQTSMYLCASSLWGDNSPLHFGNGTRLTVT.

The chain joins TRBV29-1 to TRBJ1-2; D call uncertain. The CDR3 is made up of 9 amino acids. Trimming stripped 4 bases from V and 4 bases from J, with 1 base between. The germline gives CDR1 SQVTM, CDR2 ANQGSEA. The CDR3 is CSVGYGYTF. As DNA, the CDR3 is TGCAGCGTTGGCTATGGCTACACCTTC.